This TCR beta chain was sequenced during a study of T cell responses to AZD1222 COVID-19 vaccine. About this clone: Its antigen is still unknown.

General study findings and limits: Among AZD1222 vaccinees, only five to seven were seropositive at baseline. A mostly white British donor set with more females was recruited, and clonal diversity was possibly underestimated. Receipt of two AZD1222 doses was followed by a rise in Spike-specific TCR breadth and depth.

J gave up 8 bases and V 4 bases, and 6 bases lay outside the gene matches. There are 13 residues in the CDR3. Germline V gene lookup returns CDR1 SGHNT and CDR2 YYREEE (reference sequence). Investigators merged groups given second doses at roughly 4 or roughly 12 weeks. Sequencing was performed with immunoSEQ multiplex PCR; in TCRdb, only in-frame clones are kept and a portion is missing. The sample holds tens of thousands of clones; around nine tenths are singletons and the top ten take around 10%. The receptor was isolated from an adult who received the AZD1222 COVID-19 vaccine. Sequenced here: peripheral blood, sampled 28 days after the second AZD1222 dose. The rearrangement joins TRBV5-4 to TRBJ1-2; 9 bases are shared with TRBD1. The CDR3 protein is CASSRDREVGYTF. The CDR3 DNA reads as TGTGCCAGCAGCAGGGACAGGGAGGTGGGCTACACCTTC.